Sequencing of this T cell receptor (beta chain) was carried out in a study of T-cell memory formation after mild COVID-19. The CDR3 is 12 amino acids. CDR1 and CDR2 (germline): SGHTA, FQGNSA. V lost 4 bases, J lost 11 bases, and 4 bases stayed unmatched. TCRdb reanalysed the 5' RACE reads using MiXCR and keeps one entry per CDR3 protein. The table has approximately 60,000 distinct CDR3 sequences, 9% to 9.5% seen once. General study results and limits: Detection of some responders pre-infection suggested pre-existing cross-reactive memory T cells participated.

This clonotype was counted a few times. Its specificity is not known. Material for sequencing was PBMCs or a T cell subset sorted from them (not recorded which). V and J are TRBV7-2 and TRBJ2-3; TRBD1 aligns across 9 bases. This TCR was recovered from a man aged 18 to 35 who had mild COVID-19 (a few samples of this study predate the infection). Cell type and time point are not known. CDR3 bases: TGTGCCAGCAGCTCCTCGGGACAGGGGCAGTATTTT. This sequence encodes CASSSSGQGQYF.